Listed here is a single TCR beta chain. The entry originates in a study of blood T cell repertoires in COVID-19. Across the whole study: Italy, Spain and the United States were the sources of the convalescent and acute COVID-19 samples. PBMCs, B-cell-depleted T cells, or T cells were the source of the cDNA or gDNA that made up the material.

The germline gives CDR1 MNHNS, CDR2 SASEGT. The CDR3 totals 14 residues. Trimming took 3 bases from V and 1 from J, leaving 7 bases between them. Original methodology: How many nucleated cells were present was estimated from reference gene primer amplification. Only in-frame clones appear in the TCRdb table, and some are missing; sequencing was by immunoSEQ multiplex PCR. For V, J and clone size, that table is used; D and trimming come from the DNA. This table holds 150,000 to 200,000 clones, around 90% found once. The genes are TRBV6-1 and TRBJ1-3; unclear D gene. This clonotype was sampled from a woman aged 45 to 65 with acute or convalescent COVID-19. The specimen was peripheral blood. Here the CDR3 reads CASSDSVSGNTIYF. In nucleotides, the CDR3 is TGTGCCAGCAGTGACTCGGTTTCTGGAAACACCATATATTTT.